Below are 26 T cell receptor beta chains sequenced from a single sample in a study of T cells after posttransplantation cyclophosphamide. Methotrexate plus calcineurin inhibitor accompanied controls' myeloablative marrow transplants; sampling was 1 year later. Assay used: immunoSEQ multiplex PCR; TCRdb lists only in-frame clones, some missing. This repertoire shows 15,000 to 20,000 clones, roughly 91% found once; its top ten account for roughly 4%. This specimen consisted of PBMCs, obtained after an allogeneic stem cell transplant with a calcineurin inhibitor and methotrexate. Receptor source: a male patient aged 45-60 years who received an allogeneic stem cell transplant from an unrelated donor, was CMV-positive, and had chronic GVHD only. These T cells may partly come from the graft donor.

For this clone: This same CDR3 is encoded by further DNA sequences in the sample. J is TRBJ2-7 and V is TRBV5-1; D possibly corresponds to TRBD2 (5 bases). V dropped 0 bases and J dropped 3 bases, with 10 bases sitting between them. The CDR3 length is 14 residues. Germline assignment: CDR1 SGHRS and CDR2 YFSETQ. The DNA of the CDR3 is TGCGCCAGCAGCTTGGGAAGTGGAGGCTACGAGCAGTACTTC. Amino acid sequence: CASSLGSGGYEQYF. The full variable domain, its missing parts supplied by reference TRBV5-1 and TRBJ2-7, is KAGVTQTPRYLIKTRGQQVTLSCSPISGHRSVSWYQQTPGQGLQFLFEYFSETQRNKGNFPGRFSGRQFSNSRSEMNVSTLELGDSALYLCASSLGSGGYEQYFGPGTRLTVT.

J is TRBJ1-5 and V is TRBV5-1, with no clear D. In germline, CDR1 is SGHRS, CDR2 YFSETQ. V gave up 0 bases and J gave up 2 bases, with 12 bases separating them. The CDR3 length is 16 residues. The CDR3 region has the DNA TGCGCCAGCAGCTTGGGGGTTCGGGGAGGCAATCAGCCCCAGCATTTT. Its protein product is CASSLGVRGGNQPQHF.

The CDR3 sequence is CASSQGLGFYNEQFF. CDR3 coding DNA: TGTGCCAGCAGCCAAGGACTAGGGTTTTACAATGAGCAGTTCTTC. The chain employs TRBV14 and TRBJ2-1; TRBD2 is a possible D gene (6 bases). The CDR3 covers 15 residues. Between the trimmed V and J ends, which lost 1 base and 4 bases, there was a span of 11 bases. In germline, CDR1 is SGHDN, CDR2 FVKESK.

CDR3 sequence (DNA): TGTGCCAGCAGTGATCTAAGGGCAGGTAGAGGGGAGCAGTACTTC. It is translated as CASSDLRAGRGEQYF. The V call is TRBV25-1, the J call TRBJ2-7; perhaps TRBD2 as D (5 bases). The germline V gene encodes CDR1 MGHDK and CDR2 SYGVNS. V was trimmed by 3 bases and J by 7 bases, leaving 19 bases between them. This CDR3 spans 15 amino acids.

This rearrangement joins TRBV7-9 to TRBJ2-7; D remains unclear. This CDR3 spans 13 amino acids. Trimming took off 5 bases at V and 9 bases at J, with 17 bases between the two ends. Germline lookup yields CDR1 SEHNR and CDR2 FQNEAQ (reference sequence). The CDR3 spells CASSASLVPGQYF. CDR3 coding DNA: TGTGCCAGCAGCGCCTCCTTGGTGCCCGGGCAGTACTTC.

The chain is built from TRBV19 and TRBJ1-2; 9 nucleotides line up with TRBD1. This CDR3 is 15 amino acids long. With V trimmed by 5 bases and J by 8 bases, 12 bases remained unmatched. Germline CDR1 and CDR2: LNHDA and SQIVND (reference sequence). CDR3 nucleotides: TGTGCCAGTAGTGCTTCCTCCGGGACAGGGAGAGGCTACACCTTC. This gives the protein CASSASSGTGRGYTF.

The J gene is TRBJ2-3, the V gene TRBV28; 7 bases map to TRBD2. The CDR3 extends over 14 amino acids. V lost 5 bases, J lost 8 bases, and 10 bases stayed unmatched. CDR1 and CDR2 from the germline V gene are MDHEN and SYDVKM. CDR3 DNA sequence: TGTGCCAGCAGTCTCAGCGGGATTTCGGGTACGCAGTATTTT. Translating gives CASSLSGISGTQYF. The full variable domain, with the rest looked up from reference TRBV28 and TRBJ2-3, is DVKVTQSSRYLVKRTGEKVFLECVQDMDHENMFWYRQDPGLGLRLIYFSYDVKMKEKGDIPEGYSVSREKKERFSLILESASTNQTSMYLCASSLSGISGTQYFGPGTRLTVL.

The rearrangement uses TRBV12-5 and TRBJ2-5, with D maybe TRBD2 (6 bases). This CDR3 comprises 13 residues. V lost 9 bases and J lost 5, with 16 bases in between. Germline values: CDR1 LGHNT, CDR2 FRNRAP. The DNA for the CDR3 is TGTGCTAGCCGCGGGATGTTGAGGGAGACCCAGTACTTC. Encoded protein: CASRGMLRETQYF.

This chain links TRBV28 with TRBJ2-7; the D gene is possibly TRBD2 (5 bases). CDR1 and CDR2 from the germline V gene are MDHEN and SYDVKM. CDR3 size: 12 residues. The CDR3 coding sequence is TGTGCTGCGATGGGAGATACCTACGAGCAGTACTTC. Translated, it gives CAAMGDTYEQYF.

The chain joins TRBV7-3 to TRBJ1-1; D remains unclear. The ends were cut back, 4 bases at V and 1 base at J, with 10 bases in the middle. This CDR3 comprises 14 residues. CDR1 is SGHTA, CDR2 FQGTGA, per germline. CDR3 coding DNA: TGTGCCAGCAGCTCAAACGGCGGGAACACTGAAGCTTTCTTT. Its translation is CASSSNGGNTEAFF.

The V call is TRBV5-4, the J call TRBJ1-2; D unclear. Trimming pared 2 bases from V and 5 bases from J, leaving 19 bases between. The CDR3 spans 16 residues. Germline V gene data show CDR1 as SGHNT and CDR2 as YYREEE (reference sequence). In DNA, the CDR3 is TGTGCCAGCAGCTTAGGCGGAGTCCTCCCGGGTTATGGCTACACCTTC. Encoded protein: CASSLGGVLPGYGYTF.

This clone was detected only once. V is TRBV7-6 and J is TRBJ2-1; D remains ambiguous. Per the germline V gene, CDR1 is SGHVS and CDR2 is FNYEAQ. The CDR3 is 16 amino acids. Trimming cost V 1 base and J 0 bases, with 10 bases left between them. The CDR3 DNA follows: TGTGCCAGCAGCTTAGGAGCGAAAAGCTCCTACAATGAGCAGTTCTTC. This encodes CASSLGAKSSYNEQFF.

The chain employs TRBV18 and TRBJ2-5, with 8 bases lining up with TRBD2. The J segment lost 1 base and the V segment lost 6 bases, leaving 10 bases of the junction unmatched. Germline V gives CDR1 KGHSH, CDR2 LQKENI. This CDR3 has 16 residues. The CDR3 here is CASSGRPGGFQETQYF. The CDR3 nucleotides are TGTGCCAGCTCGGGGCGGCCGGGAGGGTTCCAAGAGACCCAGTACTTC.

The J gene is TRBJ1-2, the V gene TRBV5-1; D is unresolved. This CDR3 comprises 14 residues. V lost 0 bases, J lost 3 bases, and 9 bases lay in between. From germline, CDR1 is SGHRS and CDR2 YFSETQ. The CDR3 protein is CASSLDLSDYGYTF. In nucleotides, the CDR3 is TGCGCCAGCAGCTTGGACCTTTCGGACTATGGCTACACCTTC.

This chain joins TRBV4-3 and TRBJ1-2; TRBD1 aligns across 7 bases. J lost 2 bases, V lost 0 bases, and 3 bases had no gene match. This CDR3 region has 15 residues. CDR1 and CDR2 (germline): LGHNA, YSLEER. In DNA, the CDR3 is TGCGCCAGCAGCCAAGATCCCAGGGGGAACTATGGCTACACCTTC. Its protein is CASSQDPRGNYGYTF.

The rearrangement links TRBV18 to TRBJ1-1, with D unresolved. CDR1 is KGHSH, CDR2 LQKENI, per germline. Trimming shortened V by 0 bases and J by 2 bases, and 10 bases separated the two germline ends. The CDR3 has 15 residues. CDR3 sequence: CASSPPASRNTEAFF. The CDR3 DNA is TGTGCCAGCTCACCACCTGCATCCAGAAACACTGAAGCTTTCTTT.

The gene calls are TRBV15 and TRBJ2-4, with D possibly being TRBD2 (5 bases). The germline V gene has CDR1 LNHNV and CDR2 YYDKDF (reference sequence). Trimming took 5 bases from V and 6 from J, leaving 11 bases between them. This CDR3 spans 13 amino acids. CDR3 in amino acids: CATSGGVGNIQYF. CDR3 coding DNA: TGTGCCACCAGCGGAGGAGTCGGAAACATTCAGTACTTC.

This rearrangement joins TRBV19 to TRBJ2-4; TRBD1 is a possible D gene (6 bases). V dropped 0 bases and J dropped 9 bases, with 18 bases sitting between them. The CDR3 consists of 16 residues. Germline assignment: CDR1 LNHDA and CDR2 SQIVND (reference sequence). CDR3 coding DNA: TGTGCCAGTAGTATAGAGCAGGGGCTCGGAGGAAGCATTCAGTACTTC. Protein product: CASSIEQGLGGSIQYF.

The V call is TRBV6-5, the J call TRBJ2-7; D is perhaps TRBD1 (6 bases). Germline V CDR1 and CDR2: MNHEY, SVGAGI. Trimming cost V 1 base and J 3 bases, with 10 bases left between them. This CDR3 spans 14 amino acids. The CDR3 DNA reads TGTGCCAGCAGTTACTTGGACAGCCTCTACGAGCAGTACTTC. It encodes CASSYLDSLYEQYF.

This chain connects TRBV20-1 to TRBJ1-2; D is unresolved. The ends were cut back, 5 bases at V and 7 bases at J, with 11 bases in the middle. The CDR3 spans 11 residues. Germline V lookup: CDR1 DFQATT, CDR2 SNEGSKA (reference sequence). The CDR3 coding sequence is TGCAGTGCTTCGGAGGGAAGTGGCTACACCTTC. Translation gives CSASEGSGYTF.

The CDR3 here is CASRDRVLGSPLHF. The CDR3 nucleotides read TGTGCCAGCAGGGACAGGGTCTTAGGATCACCCCTCCACTTT. The chain combines TRBV2 with TRBJ1-6; 8 bases align to TRBD1. This CDR3 contains 14 residues. CDR1 is SNHLY, CDR2 FYNNEI, per germline. Trimming cost V 6 bases and J 10 bases; bases outside gene matches: 8.

CDR3 coding DNA: TGTGCCAGCAGCTTATCGGTTCGAGCTAATGAAAAACTGTTTTTT. This sequence encodes CASSLSVRANEKLFF. The V gene is TRBV7-6, the J gene TRBJ1-4; D gene uncertain. Between the trimmed V and J ends, which lost 2 bases and 3 bases, there was a span of 10 bases. This CDR3 has 15 amino acids. CDR1 and CDR2 (germline): SGHVS, FNYEAQ.

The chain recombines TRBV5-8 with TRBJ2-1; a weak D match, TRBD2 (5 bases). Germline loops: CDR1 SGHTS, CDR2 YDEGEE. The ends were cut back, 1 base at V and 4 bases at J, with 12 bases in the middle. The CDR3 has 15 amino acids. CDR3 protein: CASSLPGSEYNEQFF. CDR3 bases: TGTGCCAGCAGCTTGCCGGGGTCGGAATACAATGAGCAGTTCTTC.

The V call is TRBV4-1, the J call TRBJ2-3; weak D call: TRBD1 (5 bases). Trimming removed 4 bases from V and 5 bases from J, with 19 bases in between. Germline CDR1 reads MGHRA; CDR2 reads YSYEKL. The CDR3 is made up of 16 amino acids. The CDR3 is CASSPQGDSARDTQYF. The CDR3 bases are TGCGCCAGCAGCCCCCAAGGTGACAGCGCGCGAGATACGCAGTATTTT.

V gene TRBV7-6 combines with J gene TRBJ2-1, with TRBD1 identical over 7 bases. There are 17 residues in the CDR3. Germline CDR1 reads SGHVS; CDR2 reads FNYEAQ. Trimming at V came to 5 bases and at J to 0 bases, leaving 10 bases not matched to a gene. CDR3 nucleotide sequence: TGTGCCAGCAGCAGTCCCGCCGGGACAGCCTCCTACAATGAGCAGTTCTTC. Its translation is CASSSPAGTASYNEQFF.

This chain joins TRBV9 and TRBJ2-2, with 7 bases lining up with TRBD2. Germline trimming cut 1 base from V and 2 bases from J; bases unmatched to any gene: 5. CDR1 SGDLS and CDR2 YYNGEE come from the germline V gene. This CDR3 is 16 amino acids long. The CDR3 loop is CASSVKTGLNTGELFF. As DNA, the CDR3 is TGTGCCAGCAGCGTAAAGACGGGACTAAACACCGGGGAGCTGTTTTTT.